These 8 T cell receptor beta chains came from one sample sequenced in a study of long-term antiretroviral therapy in people with HIV. Sequencing used immunoSEQ v3.0 at survey level. The method was immunoSEQ multiplex PCR; TCRdb's version includes in-frame clones alone and lacks a portion of them. The sample shows about 25,000 clones, around 85% of them seen only once. The sequencing here drew on unsorted PBMCs, taken 1.2 years after starting antiretroviral therapy. These receptors came from a man aged 50 or older with HIV.

V and J are TRBV29-1 and TRBJ2-7, with 9 bases lining up with TRBD1. Looked up from germline, CDR1 is SQVTM and CDR2 is ANQGSEA. Trimming removed 1 base from V and 6 bases from J; junction bases left unmatched: 1. The length of the CDR3 is 12 residues. The CDR3 is CSVEGQGGEQYF. The CDR3 coding sequence is TGCAGCGTTGAAGGACAGGGGGGCGAGCAGTACTTC.

This rearrangement joins TRBV7-2 to TRBJ2-1, with D possibly TRBD1 on 5 matching bases. V lost 3 bases and J lost 7, with 10 bases in between. Germline V gene data show CDR1 as SGHTA and CDR2 as FQGNSA. CDR3 size: 13 residues. CDR3 amino acids: CASSLQGSNEQFF. CDR3 sequence (DNA): TGTGCCAGCAGCTTGCAGGGATCAAATGAGCAGTTCTTC.

The genes are TRBV5-1 and TRBJ2-1, with a tentative D call TRBD1 (5 bases). The CDR3 consists of 15 residues. Germline loops: CDR1 SGHRS, CDR2 YFSETQ. Trimming took 0 bases from V and 2 from J, leaving 9 bases between them. The CDR3 sequence is CASSLARVTYNEQFF. In DNA, the CDR3 is TGCGCCAGCAGCTTGGCCAGGGTAACCTACAATGAGCAGTTCTTC.

The CDR3 sequence is CASRPRGPGGELFF. Here the CDR3 DNA reads TGTGCCAGCAGGCCAAGGGGGCCAGGCGGGGAGCTGTTTTTT. The chain couples TRBV7-2 to TRBJ2-2; the match to TRBD1 covers 7 bases. In germline, CDR1 is SGHTA, CDR2 FQGNSA. V was clipped by 6 bases and J by 7 bases; unmatched bases: 8. CDR3 length: 14 amino acids.

CDR3 DNA sequence: TGTGCCAGCAGTTTATTGACTAGCGGGGACACAGATACGCAGTATTTT. This translates into CASSLLTSGDTDTQYF. This chain joins TRBV28 and TRBJ2-3, with 11 bases matching TRBD2. Per the germline V gene, CDR1 is MDHEN and CDR2 is SYDVKM. The CDR3 runs to 16 residues. The trim removed 1 base at V and 2 bases at J, leaving 2 bases unmatched.

A single count supports this clone. The chain combines TRBV29-1 with TRBJ2-7, with D possibly matching TRBD2 (6 bases). CDR1 and CDR2 (germline): SQVTM, ANQGSEA. The CDR3 contains 12 residues. Trimming pared 5 bases from V and 3 bases from J, leaving 11 bases between. Here the CDR3 DNA reads TGCAGCGTTACGGGGGATTTCTACGAGCAGTACTTC. Protein product: CSVTGDFYEQYF.

In its sample, this clone was seen a few times. The chain joins TRBV5-5 to TRBJ2-7, with D unresolved. Germline CDR1 reads SGHKS; CDR2 reads YYEKEE (reference sequence). V lost 0 bases to trimming and J lost 5 bases, with 6 bases between them. The CDR3 runs 12 residues. The CDR3 bases are TGTGCCAGCAGCTTGGGGCACGACGAGCAGTACTTC. Encoded protein: CASSLGHDEQYF. The full variable domain, in which reference TRBV5-5 and TRBJ2-7 provide the parts outside the CDR3, is DAGVTQSPTHLIKTRGQQVTLRCSPISGHKSVSWYQQVLGQGPQFIFQYYEKEERGRGNFPDRFSARQFPNYSSELNVNALLLGDSALYLCASSLGHDEQYFGPGTRLTVT.

The V call is TRBV7-9, the J call TRBJ1-1, with 7 bases identical to TRBD1. V trimming: 5 bases; J trimming: 6 bases; junction bases outside the gene matches: 12. The CDR3 runs 15 residues. Germline-derived CDR1 and CDR2 are SEHNR and FQNEAQ (reference sequence). In nucleotides, the CDR3 is TGTGCCAGCAGCCCATACCGGGACAGAGGGTCTGAAGCTTTCTTT. Translating it yields CASSPYRDRGSEAFF.